This T cell receptor (beta chain) was recorded in a study of T cell responses to AZD1222 COVID-19 vaccine. CDR3 length equals 13 residues. Germline CDR1 and CDR2: SGHRS and YFSETQ. Trimming cost V 9 bases and J 1 base, with 13 bases left between them. Assay: immunoSEQ multiplex PCR; the TCRdb copy retains only in-frame clones and omits some. The sample has under 200,000 clones; 85% to 95% are singletons. Whole-study findings and limits: Seropositivity was recorded at baseline in only a handful of AZD1222 recipients. Spike-specific TCR breadth and depth rose after two AZD1222 doses. The span of vaccine-associated CD4 TCRs extended across spike, with dominance at 160-218 and 743-854. Clonal diversity may have been underestimated, and the donors were mostly white British, with more females than males.

As to this clone: Its specificity is unknown.

The sample consisted of peripheral blood, taken on day 0 of AZD1222 vaccination. V and J are TRBV5-1 and TRBJ2-5; D is unclear. The receptor was isolated from an adult in good health. CDR3 protein: CATREVAQETQYF. CDR3 bases: TGCGCCACCCGCGAAGTCGCCCAAGAGACCCAGTACTTC.